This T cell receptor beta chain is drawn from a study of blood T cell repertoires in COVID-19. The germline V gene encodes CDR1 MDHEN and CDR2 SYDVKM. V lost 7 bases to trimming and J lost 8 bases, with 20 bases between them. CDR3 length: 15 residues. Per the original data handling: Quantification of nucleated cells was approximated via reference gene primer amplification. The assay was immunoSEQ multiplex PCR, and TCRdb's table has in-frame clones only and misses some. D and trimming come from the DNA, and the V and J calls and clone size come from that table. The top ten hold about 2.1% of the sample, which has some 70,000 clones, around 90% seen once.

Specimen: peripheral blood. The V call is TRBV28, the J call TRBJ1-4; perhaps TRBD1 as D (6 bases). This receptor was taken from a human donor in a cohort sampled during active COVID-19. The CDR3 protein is CASTLPFTGTEKLFF. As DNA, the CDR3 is TGTGCCAGCACTCTACCCTTCACAGGGACCGAAAAACTGTTTTTT. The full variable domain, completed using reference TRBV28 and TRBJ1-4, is DVKVTQSSRYLVKRTGEKVFLECVQDMDHENMFWYRQDPGLGLRLIYFSYDVKMKEKGDIPEGYSVSREKKERFSLILESASTNQTSMYLCASTLPFTGTEKLFFGSGTQLSVL.